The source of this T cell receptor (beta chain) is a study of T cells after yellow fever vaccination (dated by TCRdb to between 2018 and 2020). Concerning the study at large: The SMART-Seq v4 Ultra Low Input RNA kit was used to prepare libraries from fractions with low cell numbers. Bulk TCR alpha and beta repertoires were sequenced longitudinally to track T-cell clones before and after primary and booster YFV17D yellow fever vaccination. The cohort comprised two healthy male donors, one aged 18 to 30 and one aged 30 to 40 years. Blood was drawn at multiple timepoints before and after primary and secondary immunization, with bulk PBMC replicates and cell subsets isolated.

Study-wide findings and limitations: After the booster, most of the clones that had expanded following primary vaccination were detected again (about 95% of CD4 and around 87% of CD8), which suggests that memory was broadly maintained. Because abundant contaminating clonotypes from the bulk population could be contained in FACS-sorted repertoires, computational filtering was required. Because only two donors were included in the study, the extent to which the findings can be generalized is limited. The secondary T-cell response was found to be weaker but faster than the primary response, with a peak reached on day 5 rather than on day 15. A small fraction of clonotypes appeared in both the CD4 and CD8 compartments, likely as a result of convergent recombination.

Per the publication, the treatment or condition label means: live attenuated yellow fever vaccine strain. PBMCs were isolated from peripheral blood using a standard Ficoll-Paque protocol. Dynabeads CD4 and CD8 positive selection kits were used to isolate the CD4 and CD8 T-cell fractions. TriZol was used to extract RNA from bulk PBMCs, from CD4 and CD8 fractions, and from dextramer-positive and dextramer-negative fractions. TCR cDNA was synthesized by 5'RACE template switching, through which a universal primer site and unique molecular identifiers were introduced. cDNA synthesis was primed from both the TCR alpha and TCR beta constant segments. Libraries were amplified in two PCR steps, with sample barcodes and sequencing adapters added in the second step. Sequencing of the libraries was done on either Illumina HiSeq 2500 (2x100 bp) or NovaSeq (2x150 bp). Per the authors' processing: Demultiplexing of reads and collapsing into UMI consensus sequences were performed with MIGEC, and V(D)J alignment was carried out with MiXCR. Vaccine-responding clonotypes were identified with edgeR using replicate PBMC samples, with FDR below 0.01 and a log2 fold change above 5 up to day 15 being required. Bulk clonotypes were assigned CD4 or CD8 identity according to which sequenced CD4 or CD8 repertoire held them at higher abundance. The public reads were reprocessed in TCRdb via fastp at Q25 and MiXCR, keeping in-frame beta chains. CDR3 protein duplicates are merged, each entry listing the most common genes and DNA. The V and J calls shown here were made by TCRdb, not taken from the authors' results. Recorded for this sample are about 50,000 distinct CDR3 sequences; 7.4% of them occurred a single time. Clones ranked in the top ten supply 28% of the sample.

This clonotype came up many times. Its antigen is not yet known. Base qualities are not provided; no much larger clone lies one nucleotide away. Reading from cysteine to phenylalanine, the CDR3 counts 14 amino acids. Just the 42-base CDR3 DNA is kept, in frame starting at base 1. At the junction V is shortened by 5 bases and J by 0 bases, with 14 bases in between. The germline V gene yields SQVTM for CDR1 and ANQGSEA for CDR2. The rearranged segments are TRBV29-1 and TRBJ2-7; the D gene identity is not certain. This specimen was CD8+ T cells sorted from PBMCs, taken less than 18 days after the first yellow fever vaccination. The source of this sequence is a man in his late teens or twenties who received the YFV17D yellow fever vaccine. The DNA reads TGCAGCGTTTTCCTAGACTCAAGCTCCTACGAGCAGTACTTC. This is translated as CSVFLDSSSYEQYF.